One sample yielded the 21 T cell receptor beta chains listed below, sequenced in a study of blood T cell repertoires in COVID-19. Here immunoSEQ multiplex PCR was the method, and the copy in TCRdb shows in-frame clones only, minus some. Of roughly 130,000 clones in the sample, roughly nine tenths were seen once. Sequencing used peripheral blood. The receptor source for this set is a man aged 45 to 65 with active COVID-19.

This clone was recorded once. The CDR3 sequence: CASSIQGANTEAFF. CDR3 bases: TGTGCCAGTAGTATACAGGGGGCGAACACTGAAGCTTTCTTT. The V and J genes are TRBV19 and TRBJ1-1, with 8 nucleotides matching TRBD1. J gave up 1 base and V 2 bases, and 0 bases lay outside the gene matches. The germline V gene has CDR1 LNHDA and CDR2 SQIVND (reference sequence). This CDR3 contains 14 residues.

This chain joins TRBV28 and TRBJ1-5, with a weak D call TRBD1 (5 bases). CDR1 is MDHEN and CDR2 is SYDVKM in the germline V gene. The CDR3 sequence is 15 residues long. V was trimmed by 3 bases and J by 3 bases, leaving 12 bases between them. CDR3 sequence: CASSFGGEDNQPQHF. The DNA for the CDR3 is TGTGCCAGCAGTTTCGGGGGGGAAGACAATCAGCCCCAGCATTTT.

The rearrangement links TRBV2 to TRBJ2-3; 12 bases agree with TRBD1. This CDR3 comprises 17 residues. Germline trimming cut 6 bases from V and 5 bases from J; bases unmatched to any gene: 12. Looked up from germline, CDR1 is SNHLY and CDR2 is FYNNEI. The CDR3 nucleotides are TGTGCCAGCAGGCCCCCACTTGGGACAGGGGGCCGAGATACGCAGTATTTT. It encodes CASRPPLGTGGRDTQYF.

The gene calls are TRBV7-9 and TRBJ1-3, with D unclear. The CDR3 covers 13 residues. The V and J ends lost 5 bases and 0 bases respectively, with 5 bases between them. Germline V gives CDR1 SEHNR, CDR2 FQNEAQ (reference sequence). CDR3 loop: CASSTFSGNTIYF. CDR3 coding DNA: TGTGCCAGCAGCACATTCTCTGGAAACACCATATATTTT.

The chain joins TRBV11-2 to TRBJ1-3, with TRBD1 matching 7 bases. Unmatched junction bases numbered 10, after V lost 5 bases and J lost 9 bases. Looked up from germline, CDR1 is SGHAT and CDR2 is FQNNGV. CDR3 size: 14 residues. The CDR3 DNA sequence: TGTGCCAGCAGCCGGAGGACAGGCAGATCCACCATATATTTT. Its translation is CASSRRTGRSTIYF.

The chain carries TRBV6-6 and TRBJ2-7; 8 nucleotides align to TRBD1. Germline CDR1 and CDR2: MNHNY and SVGAGI (reference sequence). V was clipped by 6 bases and J by 0 bases; unmatched bases: 4. The CDR3 sequence is 14 residues long. The CDR3 loop reads CASSRQGSSYEQYF. Here the CDR3 DNA reads TGTGCCAGCAGCCGACAGGGGAGCTCCTACGAGCAGTACTTC.

The chain employs TRBV24-1 and TRBJ1-6; 9 bases agree with TRBD1. The CDR3 has 16 amino acids. Germline trimming cut 2 bases from V and 8 bases from J; bases unmatched to any gene: 6. Germline CDR1 KGHDR, CDR2 SFDVKD. The CDR3 region is CATSDSADRGDSPLHF. The CDR3 DNA reads TGTGCCACCAGTGATTCCGCGGACAGGGGAGATTCACCCCTCCACTTT.

CDR3 nucleotides: TGTGCCAGCAGCCAAGATCTCGCGGCAGGGGGTCTGTTGGACTATGGCTACACCTTC. It yields the protein CASSQDLAAGGLLDYGYTF. This chain uses TRBV3-1 (or the pseudogene TRBV3-2) with TRBJ1-2, with TRBD1 matching over 7 bases. The V segment lost 0 bases and the J segment 3 bases; nucleotides outside the gene matches: 16. The CDR3 totals 19 residues. In germline, CDR1 is LGHDT, CDR2 YNNKEL (reference sequence).

The CDR3 protein is CASSRGAGLSNEQFF. The DNA of the CDR3 is TGTGCCAGCAGCCGCGGGGCGGGACTGTCTAATGAGCAGTTCTTC. The V gene is TRBV7-7, the J gene TRBJ2-1; possibly TRBD2 for D (6 bases). Between the trimmed V and J ends, which lost 5 bases and 7 bases, there was a span of 18 bases. CDR1 is SSHAT, CDR2 FNYEAQ, per germline (reference sequence). CDR3 length equals 15 residues. The complete variable domain, with remaining parts taken from reference TRBV7-7 and TRBJ2-1, reads GAGVSQSPRYKVTKRGQDVTLRCDPISSHATLYWYQQALGQGPEFLTYFNYEAQPDKSGLPSDRFSAERPEGSISTLTIQRTEQRDSAMYRCASSRGAGLSNEQFFGPGTRLTVL.

This chain joins TRBV5-1 and TRBJ2-7; TRBD2 matches at 12 bases. CDR3 length: 15 residues. Germline V gene data show CDR1 as SGHRS and CDR2 as YFSETQ. After removal of 3 bases from V and 6 bases from J, the junction contained 7 bases not matched to a gene. Here the CDR3 DNA reads TGCGCCAGCAGCTGGACTAGCGGGGCCCCGAGCGAGCAGTACTTC. Encoded protein: CASSWTSGAPSEQYF. The whole variable domain, filled in from reference TRBV5-1 and TRBJ2-7, reads KAGVTQTPRYLIKTRGQQVTLSCSPISGHRSVSWYQQTPGQGLQFLFEYFSETQRNKGNFPGRFSGRQFSNSRSEMNVSTLELGDSALYLCASSWTSGAPSEQYFGPGTRLTVT.

This clone was detected once. The CDR3 here is CASSFFLTGTQYF. The CDR3 bases are TGTGCCAGCAGCTTTTTTCTAACGGGGACCCAGTACTTC. V is TRBV5-8 and J is TRBJ2-5; unclear D gene. CDR1 is SGHTS, CDR2 YDEGEE, per germline. The CDR3 runs to 13 residues. The V end lost 2 bases, the J end lost 7 bases, and 12 bases lay between the germline ends.

The table lists this clone with a count of one. The J gene is TRBJ2-7, the V gene TRBV6-6; 9 nucleotides line up with TRBD2. The ends lost 6 bases at V and 9 bases at J; junction bases unmatched: 12. Per germline, CDR1 MNHNY and CDR2 SVGAGI (reference sequence). This CDR3 has 14 amino acids. The CDR3 region has the DNA TGTGCCAGCAGAGAAGGGACTAGCTCTGAAAGGCAGTACGTC. Amino acids: CASREGTSSERQYV.

The chain combines TRBV10-2 with TRBJ2-1; tentatively, D is TRBD1 (6 bases). Germline V CDR1 and CDR2: WSHSY, SAAADI. The CDR3 is 15 residues long. V was trimmed by 10 bases and J by 6 bases, leaving 22 bases between them. CDR3 sequence reads: CATIKGDPRVNEQFF. CDR3 coding DNA: TGCGCCACCATAAAGGGGGACCCTCGGGTCAATGAGCAGTTCTTC.

The chain couples TRBV19 to TRBJ1-5, with 7 nucleotides matching TRBD1. This CDR3 has 17 residues. Germline CDR1 and CDR2: LNHDA and SQIVND (reference sequence). Unmatched junction bases numbered 11, after V lost 6 bases and J lost 0 bases. The chain's CDR3 is CASRPTGTDYSNQPQHF. The CDR3 DNA reads as TGTGCCAGTAGACCGACCGGGACAGACTATAGCAATCAGCCCCAGCATTTT.

This rearrangement joins TRBV19 to TRBJ2-3, with 9 bases fitting TRBD2. CDR1 LNHDA and CDR2 SQIVND come from the germline V gene (reference sequence). The CDR3 covers 15 residues. Losses at the gene ends were 5 bases for V and 1 base for J; bases not matched to a gene: 4. CDR3 bases: TGTGCCAGTAGTCGAAGACTAGCGGGCACAGATACGCAGTATTTT. It is translated as CASSRRLAGTDTQYF.

This clone was recorded a few times. The V call is TRBV3-1 (or the pseudogene TRBV3-2), the J call TRBJ1-3, with 11 bases that match TRBD1. CDR1 LGHDT and CDR2 YNNKEL come from the germline V gene (reference sequence). This CDR3 spans 17 amino acids. V trimming: 0 bases; J trimming: 4 bases; junction bases outside the gene matches: 5. The CDR3 DNA follows: TGTGCCAGCAGCCAAGACAGGACAGGGGGCATAGGAAACACCATATATTTT. Amino acid sequence: CASSQDRTGGIGNTIYF.

The chain links TRBV11-3 to TRBJ1-1; 7 bases match TRBD1. The ends lost 2 bases at V and 1 base at J; junction bases unmatched: 7. Germline V gene data show CDR1 as SGHNT and CDR2 as YENEEA. The CDR3 runs 16 residues. CDR3 coding DNA: TGTGCCAGCAGCTTATCCCGGGGACAGACGAACACTGAAGCTTTCTTT. It yields the protein CASSLSRGQTNTEAFF.

This sequence joins TRBV19 and TRBJ2-3, with 8 bases that match TRBD1. Germline loops: CDR1 LNHDA, CDR2 SQIVND (reference sequence). The length of the CDR3 is 14 residues. V shed 4 bases, J shed 2 bases, and the junction held 2 bases outside the gene matches. In nucleotides, the CDR3 is TGTGCCAGTAGTAGGACAGGGAACACAGATACGCAGTATTTT. Its translation is CASSRTGNTDTQYF.

V gene TRBV12-3 or TRBV12-4 combines with J gene TRBJ1-1; D call uncertain. This CDR3 has 11 amino acids. The V and J ends lost 5 bases and 10 bases respectively, with 11 bases between them. The CDR3 loop reads CASSVGTGAFF. The CDR3 DNA reads as TGTGCCAGCAGTGTGGGTACGGGAGCTTTCTTT.

V and J are TRBV27 and TRBJ2-1; 7 bases fit TRBD2. Unmatched junction bases numbered 8, after V lost 2 bases and J lost 4 bases. This CDR3 has 16 amino acids. Germline V gene sequence: CDR1 MNHEY, CDR2 SMNVEV (reference sequence). CDR3 nucleotides: TGTGCCAGCAGTTTAAGGGGCGGGAGCCTATACAATGAGCAGTTCTTC. Residues: CASSLRGGSLYNEQFF.

The chain recombines TRBV11-2 with TRBJ2-1, with TRBD2 matching 8 bases. V shed 3 bases and J 0 bases; nucleotides not matched to a gene: 7. Per the germline V gene, CDR1 is SGHAT and CDR2 is FQNNGV. This CDR3 is 17 amino acids long. The CDR3: CASSFDGLAGSYNEQFF. The CDR3 nucleotides read TGTGCCAGCAGCTTCGACGGACTAGCAGGCTCCTACAATGAGCAGTTCTTC.